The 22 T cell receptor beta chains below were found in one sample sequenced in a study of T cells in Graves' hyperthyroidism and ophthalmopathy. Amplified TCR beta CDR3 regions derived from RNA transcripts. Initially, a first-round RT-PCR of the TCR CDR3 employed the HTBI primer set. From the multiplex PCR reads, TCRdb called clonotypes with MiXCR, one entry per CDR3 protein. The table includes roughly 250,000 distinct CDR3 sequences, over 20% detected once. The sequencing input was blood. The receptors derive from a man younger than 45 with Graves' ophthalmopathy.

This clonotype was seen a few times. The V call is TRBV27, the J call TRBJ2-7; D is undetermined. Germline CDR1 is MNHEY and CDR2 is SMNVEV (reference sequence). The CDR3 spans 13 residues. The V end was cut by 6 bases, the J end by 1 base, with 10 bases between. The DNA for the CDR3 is TGTGCCAGCAGAACCTTTACGTCCTACGAGCAGTACTTC. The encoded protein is CASRTFTSYEQYF.

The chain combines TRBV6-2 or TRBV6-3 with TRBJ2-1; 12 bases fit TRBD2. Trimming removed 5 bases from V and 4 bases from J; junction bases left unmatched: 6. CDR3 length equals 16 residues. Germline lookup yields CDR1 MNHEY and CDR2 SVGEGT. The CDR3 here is CASSVTSGGQYNEQFF. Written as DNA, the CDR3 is TGTGCCAGCAGTGTGACTAGCGGGGGTCAATACAATGAGCAGTTCTTC.

The chain's CDR3 is CASSGVNYGYTF. The DNA of the CDR3 is TGTGCCAGCAGCGGAGTTAACTATGGCTACACCTTC. The chain combines TRBV9 with TRBJ1-2; D call uncertain. V was pared by 3 bases and J by 1 base, with 4 bases between. This CDR3 region has 12 residues. Germline V gene sequence: CDR1 SGDLS, CDR2 YYNGEE.

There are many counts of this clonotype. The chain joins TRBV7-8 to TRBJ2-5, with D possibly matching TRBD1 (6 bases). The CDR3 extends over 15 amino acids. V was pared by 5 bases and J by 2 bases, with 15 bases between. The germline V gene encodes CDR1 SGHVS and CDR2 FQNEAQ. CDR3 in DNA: TGTGCCAGCAGCCTTACAGGGATGAATCAAGAGACCCAGTACTTC. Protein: CASSLTGMNQETQYF.

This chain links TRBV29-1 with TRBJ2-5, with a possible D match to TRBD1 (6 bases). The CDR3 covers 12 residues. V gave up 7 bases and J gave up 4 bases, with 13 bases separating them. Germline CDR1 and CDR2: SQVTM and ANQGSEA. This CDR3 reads CSGTGYPETQYF. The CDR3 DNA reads TGCAGCGGAACAGGGTACCCAGAGACCCAGTACTTC.

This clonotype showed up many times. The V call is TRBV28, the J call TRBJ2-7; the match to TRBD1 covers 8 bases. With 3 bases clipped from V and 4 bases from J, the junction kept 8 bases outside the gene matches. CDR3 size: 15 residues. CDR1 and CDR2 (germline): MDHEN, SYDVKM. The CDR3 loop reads CASSLPTGVGYEQYF. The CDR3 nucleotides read TGTGCCAGCAGTTTGCCGACAGGGGTTGGTTACGAGCAGTACTTC.

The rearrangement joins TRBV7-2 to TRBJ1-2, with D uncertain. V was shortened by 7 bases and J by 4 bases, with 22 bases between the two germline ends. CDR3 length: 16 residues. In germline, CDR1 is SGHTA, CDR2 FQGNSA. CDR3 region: CASTPPLDGVLYGYTF. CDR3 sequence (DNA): TGTGCCAGCACCCCACCTCTTGACGGGGTCCTCTATGGCTACACCTTC.

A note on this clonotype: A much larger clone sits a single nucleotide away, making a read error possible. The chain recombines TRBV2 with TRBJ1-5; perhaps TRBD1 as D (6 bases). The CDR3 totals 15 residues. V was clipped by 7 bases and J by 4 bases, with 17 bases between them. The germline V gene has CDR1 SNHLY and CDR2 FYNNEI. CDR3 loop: CASTRIGGGNQPQHF. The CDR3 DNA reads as TGTGCCAGCACCCGGATAGGGGGTGGGAATCAGCCCCAGCATTTT.

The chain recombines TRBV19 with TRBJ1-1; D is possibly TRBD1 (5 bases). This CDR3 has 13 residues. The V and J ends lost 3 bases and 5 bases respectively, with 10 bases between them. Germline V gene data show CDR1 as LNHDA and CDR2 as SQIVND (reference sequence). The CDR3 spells CASSIGGVTEAFF. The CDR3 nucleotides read TGTGCCAGTAGTATTGGGGGAGTAACTGAAGCTTTCTTT.

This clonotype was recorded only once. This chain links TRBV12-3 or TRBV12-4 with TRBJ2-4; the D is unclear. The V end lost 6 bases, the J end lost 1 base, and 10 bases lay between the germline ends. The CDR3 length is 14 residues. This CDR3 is CASSDIMAKNIQYF. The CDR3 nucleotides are TGTGCCAGCAGCGACATTATGGCCAAAAACATTCAGTACTTC.

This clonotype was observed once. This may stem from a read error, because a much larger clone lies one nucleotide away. CDR3 bases: TGTGCCAGCAGTGAACCGGGGGCCTCTAACCATGGCTACACCTTC. Residues: CASSEPGASNHGYTF. The chain links TRBV2 to TRBJ1-2; a possible D gene is TRBD1 (6 bases). Germline CDR1 reads SNHLY; CDR2 reads FYNNEI. The CDR3 has 15 amino acids.

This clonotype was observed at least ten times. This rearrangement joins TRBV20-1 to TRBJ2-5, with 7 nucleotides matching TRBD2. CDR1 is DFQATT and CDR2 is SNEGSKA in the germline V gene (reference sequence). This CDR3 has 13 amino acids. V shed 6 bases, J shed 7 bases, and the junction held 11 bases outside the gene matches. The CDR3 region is CSAKTGGSLTQYF. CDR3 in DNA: TGCAGTGCCAAGACTGGCGGGAGTCTGACCCAGTACTTC.

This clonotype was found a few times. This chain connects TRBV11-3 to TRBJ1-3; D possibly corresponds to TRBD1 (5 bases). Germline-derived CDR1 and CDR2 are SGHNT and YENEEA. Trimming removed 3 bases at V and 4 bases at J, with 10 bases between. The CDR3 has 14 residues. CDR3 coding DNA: TGTGCCAGCAGCTTTAGACAGATCGGAAACACCATATATTTT. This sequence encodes CASSFRQIGNTIYF.

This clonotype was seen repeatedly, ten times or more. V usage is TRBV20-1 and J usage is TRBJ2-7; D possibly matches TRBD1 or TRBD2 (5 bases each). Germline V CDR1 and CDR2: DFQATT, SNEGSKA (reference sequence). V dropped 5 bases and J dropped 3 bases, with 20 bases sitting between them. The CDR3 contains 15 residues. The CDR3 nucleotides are TGCAGTGCTGGGCCAACCGGGGCAATCAACTACGAGCAGTACTTC. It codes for CSAGPTGAINYEQYF.

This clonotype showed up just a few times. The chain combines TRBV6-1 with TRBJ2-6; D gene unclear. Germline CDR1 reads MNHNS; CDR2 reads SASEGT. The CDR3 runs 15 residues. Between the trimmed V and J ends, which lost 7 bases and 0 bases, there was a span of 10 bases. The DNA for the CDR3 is TGTGCCAGCATCGGACGGAACTCTGGGGCCAACGTCCTGACTTTC. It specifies CASIGRNSGANVLTF.

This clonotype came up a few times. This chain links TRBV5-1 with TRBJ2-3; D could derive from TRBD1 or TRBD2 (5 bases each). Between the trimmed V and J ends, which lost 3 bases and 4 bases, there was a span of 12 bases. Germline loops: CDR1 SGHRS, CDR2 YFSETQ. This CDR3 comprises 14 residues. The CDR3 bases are TGCGCCAGCAGCTCGGGACGGCCTCCAGATACGCAGTATTTT. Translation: CASSSGRPPDTQYF.

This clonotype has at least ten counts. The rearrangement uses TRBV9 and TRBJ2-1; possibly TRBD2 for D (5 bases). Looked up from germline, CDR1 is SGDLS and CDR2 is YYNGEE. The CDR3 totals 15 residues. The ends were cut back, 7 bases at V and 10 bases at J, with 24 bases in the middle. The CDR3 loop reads CASAADPSIRREQFF. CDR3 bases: TGTGCCAGCGCGGCAGACCCCTCAATCAGGAGGGAGCAGTTCTTC.

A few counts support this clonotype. CDR3 protein: CASSQDWARGTHNSPLHF. The CDR3 DNA reads TGTGCCAGCAGCCAGGATTGGGCAAGGGGAACCCATAATTCACCCCTCCACTTT. This sequence joins TRBV3-1 and TRBJ1-6; tentative D call: TRBD1 (5 bases). The V end was cut by 3 bases, the J end by 5 bases, with 20 bases between. The CDR3 is 18 amino acids. Germline CDR1 and CDR2: LGHDT and YNNKEL (reference sequence).

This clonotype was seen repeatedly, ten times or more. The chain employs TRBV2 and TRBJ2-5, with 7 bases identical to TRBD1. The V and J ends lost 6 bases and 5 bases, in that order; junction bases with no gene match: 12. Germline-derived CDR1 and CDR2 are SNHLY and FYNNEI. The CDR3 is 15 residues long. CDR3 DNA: TGTGCCAGCAGCCTTTCCCCGGGACAGTTCGAGACCCAGTACTTC. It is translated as CASSLSPGQFETQYF.

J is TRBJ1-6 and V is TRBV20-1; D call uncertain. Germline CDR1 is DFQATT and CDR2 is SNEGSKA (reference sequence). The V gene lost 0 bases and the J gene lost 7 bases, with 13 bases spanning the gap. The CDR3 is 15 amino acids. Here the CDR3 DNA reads TGCAGTGCTAGAGACCAAGGGAGAGTAAATTCACCCCTCCACTTT. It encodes CSARDQGRVNSPLHF.

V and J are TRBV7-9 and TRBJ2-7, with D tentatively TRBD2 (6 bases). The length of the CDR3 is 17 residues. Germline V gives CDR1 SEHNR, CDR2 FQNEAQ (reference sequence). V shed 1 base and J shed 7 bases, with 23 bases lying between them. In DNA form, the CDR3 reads TGTGCCAGCAGCTTAGGATTAGGAGGGCTTTCTTTTCGGGAGCAGTACTTC. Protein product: CASSLGLGGLSFREQYF.

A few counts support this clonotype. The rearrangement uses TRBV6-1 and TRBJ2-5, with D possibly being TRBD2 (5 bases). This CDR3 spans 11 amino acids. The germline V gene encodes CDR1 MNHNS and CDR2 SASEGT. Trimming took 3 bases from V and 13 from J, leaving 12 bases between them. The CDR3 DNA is TGTGCCAGCAGTGACGGGGTATATGGGTACTTC. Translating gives CASSDGVYGYF.